These 29 T cell receptor beta chains came from one sample sequenced in a study of cytomegalovirus exposure and HLA in healthy donors. The PCR was carried out with 60 Vbeta primers and 13 Jbeta primers. Method: immunoSEQ multiplex PCR; TCRdb's copy keeps in-frame clones and lacks some. Its table records roughly 71,000 clones. The specimen sequenced was PBMCs. Receptor source: a woman aged 40-49 years in good health and CMV-seropositive.

The chain is built from TRBV28 and TRBJ2-7; 9 nucleotides match TRBD1. The CDR3 totals 17 residues. Germline CDR1 MDHEN, CDR2 SYDVKM. V lost 5 bases, J lost 4 bases, and 15 bases stayed unmatched. The CDR3 here is CASSLPGPGQGGYEQYF. The CDR3 coding sequence is TGTGCCAGCAGTCTACCGGGCCCGGGACAGGGAGGGTACGAGCAGTACTTC.

The gene calls are TRBV6-6 and TRBJ2-1; maybe TRBD1 (6 bases). The germline gives CDR1 MNHNY, CDR2 SVGAGI (reference sequence). This CDR3 comprises 16 residues. V lost 6 bases and J lost 6, with 21 bases in between. In DNA form, the CDR3 reads TGTGCCAGCAGGGACCCACAGGGCAACCTTGGCAATGAGCAGTTCTTC. Its translation is CASRDPQGNLGNEQFF.

Comment on this clone: The same CDR3 can be traced to other DNA sequences in this sample. V is TRBV29-1 and J is TRBJ2-5; the D gene is possibly TRBD1 (7 bases). The J call is uncertain, as TRBJ2-7 better fits the DNA end. CDR1 is SQVTM, CDR2 ANQGSEA, per germline. The CDR3 extends over 14 amino acids. The CDR3 loop reads CSVVGGQGVDEQYF. The CDR3 bases are TGCAGCGTCGTTGGGGGGCAGGGGGTTGACGAGCAGTACTTC.

The V gene is TRBV19, the J gene TRBJ2-3, with D tentatively TRBD2 (6 bases). The CDR3 has 16 residues. Trimming removed 5 bases from V and 4 bases from J, with 19 bases in between. Germline assignment: CDR1 LNHDA and CDR2 SQIVND (reference sequence). The CDR3 is CASSETGEPRADTQYF. As DNA, the CDR3 is TGTGCCAGTAGTGAAACGGGAGAGCCAAGGGCAGATACGCAGTATTTT.

The V call is TRBV15, the J call TRBJ1-1; 7 nucleotides agree with TRBD1. The length of the CDR3 is 16 residues. Germline CDR1 LNHNV, CDR2 YYDKDF (reference sequence). V was pared by 3 bases and J by 0 bases, with 7 bases of the junction left unmatched. CDR3 sequence (DNA): TGTGCCACCAGCAGGGGGGACAGTTACATGAACACTGAAGCTTTCTTT. Its translation: CATSRGDSYMNTEAFF.

V gene TRBV19 combines with J gene TRBJ2-1; TRBD2 matches at 9 bases. J was trimmed by 4 bases and V by 2 bases; bases with no gene match: 6. The CDR3 length is 16 residues. Germline assignment: CDR1 LNHDA and CDR2 SQIVND (reference sequence). Written as DNA, the CDR3 is TGTGCCAGTAGTATATTAGCGGGAGAAGGGTACAATGAGCAGTTCTTC. It translates to CASSILAGEGYNEQFF.

The chain joins TRBV6-1 to TRBJ2-5; TRBD1 aligns across 8 bases. Trimming cost V 6 bases and J 5 bases; bases outside gene matches: 5. Germline loops: CDR1 MNHNS, CDR2 SASEGT. The CDR3 is 13 amino acids. DNA of the CDR3: TGTGCCAGCAGACCCAGGGGGCTTGAGACCCAGTACTTC. Its translation: CASRPRGLETQYF.

The chain couples TRBV5-5 to TRBJ2-7, with a weak D call TRBD2 (6 bases). Per the germline V gene, CDR1 is SGHKS and CDR2 is YYEKEE (reference sequence). With 2 bases removed from V and 5 bases from J, the gap between germline ends came to 14 bases. The CDR3 extends over 14 amino acids. CDR3 residues: CASSFVGGSDEQYF. In DNA, the CDR3 is TGTGCCAGCAGCTTCGTCGGGGGTAGCGACGAGCAGTACTTC.

This chain connects TRBV27 to TRBJ2-7; perhaps TRBD2 as D (5 bases). The V and J ends lost 7 bases and 6 bases respectively, with 22 bases between them. Germline assignment: CDR1 MNHEY and CDR2 SMNVEV (reference sequence). This CDR3 has 15 residues. CDR3 bases: TGTGCCAGCACCCTACGGACTGTGGTCTTTCGCGAGCAGTACTTC. It is translated as CASTLRTVVFREQYF.

The V call is TRBV5-1, the J call TRBJ1-4, with 9 bases aligning to TRBD1. Germline assignment: CDR1 SGHRS and CDR2 YFSETQ. V lost 4 bases, J lost 8 bases, and 6 bases stayed unmatched. The CDR3 totals 14 residues. CDR3 in amino acids: CASSIGTGTEKLFF. DNA of the CDR3: TGCGCCAGCAGCATCGGGACAGGGACCGAAAAACTGTTTTTT.

The chain has TRBV28 and TRBJ2-6, with 7 bases identical to TRBD2. V was pared by 3 bases and J by 0 bases, with 8 bases of the junction left unmatched. The V gene's germline CDR1 is MDHEN and CDR2 SYDVKM. The CDR3 is 18 residues long. The CDR3, as DNA: TGTGCCAGCAGTTTCGGGACTAACACCTTCTCTGGGGCCAACGTCCTGACTTTC. Translating it yields CASSFGTNTFSGANVLTF.

V and J are TRBV27 and TRBJ1-2; no clear D gene. Trimming pared 5 bases from V and 0 bases from J, leaving 7 bases between. The germline CDR1 and CDR2 sequences are MNHEY and SMNVEV (reference sequence). This CDR3 is 13 amino acids long. The CDR3 spells CASSPASNYGYTF. The CDR3 coding sequence is TGTGCCAGCAGTCCCGCGTCTAACTATGGCTACACCTTC.

This chain uses TRBV9 with TRBJ2-1; perhaps TRBD1 as D (5 bases). This CDR3 is built from 15 residues. Trimming pared 1 base from V and 2 bases from J, leaving 10 bases between. Germline V CDR1 and CDR2: SGDLS, YYNGEE. As DNA, the CDR3 is TGTGCCAGCAGCGTATCGTGGGGCCCCTACAATGAGCAGTTCTTC. Protein product: CASSVSWGPYNEQFF. The whole variable domain, remainder taken from reference TRBV9 and TRBJ2-1, is DSGVTQTPKHLITATGQRVTLRCSPRSGDLSVYWYQQSLDQGLQFLIQYYNGEERAKGNILERFSAQQFPDLHSELNLSSLELGDSALYFCASSVSWGPYNEQFFGPGTRLTVL.

The V call is TRBV2, the J call TRBJ2-1; a weak D match, TRBD1 (5 bases). The CDR3 runs to 17 residues. The germline CDR1 and CDR2 sequences are SNHLY and FYNNEI. The ends were cut back, 1 base at V and 1 base at J, with 14 bases in the middle. Here the CDR3 reads CASSEGEGAGSYNEQFF. DNA for the CDR3: TGTGCCAGCAGTGAAGGGGAAGGGGCAGGGTCCTACAATGAGCAGTTCTTC.

The chain employs TRBV5-6 and TRBJ2-3, with 14 bases identical to TRBD2. The J segment lost 4 bases and the V segment lost 5 bases, leaving 6 bases of the junction unmatched. The germline CDR1 and CDR2 sequences are SGHDT and YYEEEE. CDR3 length: 16 amino acids. Here the CDR3 reads CASSRTSGGRPDTQYF. The CDR3 DNA is TGTGCCAGCAGTCGGACTAGCGGGGGGCGGCCAGATACGCAGTATTTT.

The chain has TRBV6-4 and TRBJ1-3; D is unresolved. The germline V gene has CDR1 MRHNA and CDR2 SNTAGT. V was clipped by 3 bases and J by 1 base, with 13 bases between them. The CDR3 loop spans 16 amino acids. The CDR3 DNA sequence: TGTGCCAGCAGTGAATCCCCCGCTCTATCTGGAAACACCATATATTTT. Translation: CASSESPALSGNTIYF.

The chain has TRBV10-1 and TRBJ2-1; 11 bases are a match to TRBD1. From germline, CDR1 is WNHNN and CDR2 SYGVQD (reference sequence). The V gene end was trimmed by 6 bases and the J gene end by 8 bases; junction bases not matched to a gene: 6. This CDR3 is 14 amino acids long. CDR3 loop: CASSRDRGLDEQFF. In DNA form, the CDR3 reads TGCGCCAGCAGCCGGGACAGGGGGTTGGATGAGCAGTTCTTC.

The gene calls are TRBV5-4 and TRBJ1-1, with no clear D. The germline V and J ends were trimmed by 4 bases and 3 bases, with 16 bases remaining between them. The CDR3 runs to 15 residues. Germline V gives CDR1 SGHNT, CDR2 YYREEE (reference sequence). In DNA, the CDR3 is TGTGCCAGCAGCCCAGCGGGCCGCTGGGACACTGAAGCTTTCTTT. Protein product: CASSPAGRWDTEAFF.

In terms of frequency, this clone is medium-sized. The chain employs TRBV4-1 and TRBJ2-1; unclear D gene. The germline V gene has CDR1 MGHRA and CDR2 YSYEKL. The CDR3 loop spans 13 amino acids. Trimming shortened V by 1 base and J by 5 bases, and 6 bases separated the two germline ends. The DNA for the CDR3 is TGCGCCAGCAGCCAAGTAGGAGACAATGAGCAGTTCTTC. Amino acids: CASSQVGDNEQFF.

The chain recombines TRBV7-9 with TRBJ2-3; D may be TRBD2 (5 bases). The CDR3 totals 13 residues. The germline gives CDR1 SEHNR, CDR2 FQNEAQ (reference sequence). Between the trimmed V and J ends, which lost 2 bases and 4 bases, there was a span of 7 bases. The chain's CDR3 is CASSLRGADTQYF. The CDR3, as DNA: TGTGCCAGCAGCTTACGGGGAGCAGATACGCAGTATTTT. Combining the CDR3 with reference TRBV7-9 and TRBJ2-3 gives the whole variable domain DTGVSQNPRHKITKRGQNVTFRCDPISEHNRLYWYRQTLGQGPEFLTYFQNEAQLEKSRLLSDRFSAERPKGSFSTLEIQRTEQGDSAMYLCASSLRGADTQYFGPGTRLTVL.

The chain combines TRBV11-3 with TRBJ2-7, with D perhaps matching TRBD1 (7 bases). Germline-derived CDR1 and CDR2 are SGHNT and YENEEA. Trimming cost V 4 bases and J 3 bases, with 16 bases left between them. The length of the CDR3 is 15 residues. CDR3 sequence reads: CASSSRQGGHYEQYF. DNA of the CDR3: TGTGCCAGCAGCTCCCGACAGGGAGGACACTACGAGCAGTACTTC.

The V gene is TRBV5-4, the J gene TRBJ2-3; D possibly corresponds to TRBD1 (5 bases). Trimming cost V 4 bases and J 0 bases, with 18 bases left between them. The CDR3 spans 17 residues. The V gene's germline CDR1 is SGHNT and CDR2 YYREEE (reference sequence). In nucleotides, the CDR3 is TGTGCCAGCAGCCCCGGCTCAGGGCCGACTAGCACAGATACGCAGTATTTT. It is translated as CASSPGSGPTSTDTQYF. The entire variable domain, with the rest obtained from reference TRBV5-4 and TRBJ2-3, is as follows: ETGVTQSPTHLIKTRGQQVTLRCSSQSGHNTVSWYQQALGQGPQFIFQYYREEENGRGNFPPRFSGLQFPNYSSELNVNALELDDSALYLCASSPGSGPTSTDTQYFGPGTRLTVL.

The chain recombines TRBV28 with TRBJ2-4; 13 nucleotides agree with TRBD2. V trimming: 4 bases; J trimming: 9 bases; junction bases outside the gene matches: 18. CDR1 MDHEN and CDR2 SYDVKM come from the germline V gene. The CDR3 sequence is 19 residues long. The CDR3, as DNA: TGTGCCAGCAGTTCCCTAACCCGACTAGCGGGGGGACGTTTCGGCATTCAGTACTTC. Translated: CASSSLTRLAGGRFGIQYF.

The J gene is TRBJ2-1, the V gene TRBV29-1; D possibly corresponds to TRBD2 (6 bases). This CDR3 is 14 amino acids long. Germline V gives CDR1 SQVTM, CDR2 ANQGSEA. Between the trimmed V and J ends, which lost 7 bases and 9 bases, there was a span of 22 bases. CDR3 in amino acids: CSAEGGRLLSEQFF. The CDR3 nucleotides read TGCAGCGCCGAAGGTGGGAGGCTGCTTAGTGAGCAGTTCTTC.

J is TRBJ1-2 and V is TRBV5-1, with D perhaps matching TRBD1 (6 bases). The CDR3 has 13 amino acids. Germline V gives CDR1 SGHRS, CDR2 YFSETQ. Trimming stripped 4 bases from V and 4 bases from J, with 11 bases between. The DNA of the CDR3 is TGCGCCAGCAGCCCGGACAGCTCCTATGGCTACACCTTC. Translating it yields CASSPDSSYGYTF.

This chain joins TRBV19 and TRBJ1-2; 7 bases map to TRBD1. Germline trimming cut 3 bases from V and 8 bases from J; bases unmatched to any gene: 6. The germline V gene encodes CDR1 LNHDA and CDR2 SQIVND (reference sequence). The CDR3 contains 13 residues. CDR3 nucleotides: TGTGCCAGTAGTATCGACAGGGTTGAGGGCTACACCTTC. This translates into CASSIDRVEGYTF.

The chain uses TRBV18 and TRBJ1-1; D perhaps matches TRBD1 (5 bases). V gave up 3 bases and J gave up 6 bases, with 14 bases separating them. The germline gives CDR1 KGHSH, CDR2 LQKENI. The CDR3 loop spans 14 amino acids. The CDR3: CASSPRSRAAEAFF. The CDR3 nucleotides are TGTGCCAGCTCACCCCGCAGCAGGGCGGCTGAAGCTTTCTTT. Variable domain in full (rest from reference TRBV18 and TRBJ1-1): NAGVMQNPRHLVRRRGQEARLRCSPMKGHSHVYWYRQLPEEGLKFMVYLQKENIIDESGMPKERFSAEFPKEGPSILRIQQVVRGDSAAYFCASSPRSRAAEAFFGQGTRLTVV.

The chain employs TRBV4-1 and TRBJ2-2; TRBD2 might be the D (6 bases). The CDR3 covers 16 residues. CDR1 is MGHRA and CDR2 is YSYEKL in the germline V gene. Deletions cut 1 base from V and 0 bases from J, with 9 bases between. Written as DNA, the CDR3 is TGCGCCAGCAGCCAAGTTGGGGGGTCGAACACCGGGGAGCTGTTTTTT. It translates to CASSQVGGSNTGELFF.

V and J are TRBV5-1 and TRBJ2-7; 9 bases are shared with TRBD2. Germline V gene data show CDR1 as SGHRS and CDR2 as YFSETQ. The CDR3 totals 15 residues. The V segment lost 2 bases and the J segment 1 base; nucleotides outside the gene matches: 4. The CDR3 DNA sequence: TGCGCCAGCAGCTTCTCGCGGGAGGGATCCTACGAGCAGTACTTC. Encoded protein: CASSFSREGSYEQYF.